Listed below are T cell receptor beta chains from one sample, sequenced in a study of naive and memory T cell subsets. TCRdb ran MiXCR on the 5' RACE reads and lists one entry per CDR3 protein. The table shows approximately 49,000 distinct CDR3 sequences, with approximately 4.8% occurring only once. The receptors come from a female donor in good health. The CDR3 runs from the conserved cysteine through the conserved F or W. Each record gives: CDR3 length, D gene, V gene, J gene, clone size, CDR3 DNA, CDR3 protein. The D gene is left open where the match is weak. Rows may omit the clone size; those that give it use once, few, many or a size class.

14,TRBD2,TRBV9,TRBJ2-1,many,TGTGCCAGCAGCCTGGGACTAGCGTCCGGTGAGCAGTTCTTC,CASSLGLASGEQFF
12,-,TRBV20-1,TRBJ1-2,many,TGCAGTGCTAGCCGGGAAATGTATGGCGACACCTTC,CSASREMYGDTF
15,-,TRBV11-3,TRBJ1-1,many,TGTGCCAGCAGCTTAGATAGGGGGACAAACACTGAAGCTTTCTTT,CASSLDRGTNTEAFF
15,-,TRBV4-3,TRBJ2-7,few,TGCGCCAGCAGCCAAGATAGAGTGGGTCTCCACGAGCAGTACTTC,CASSQDRVGLHEQYF
14,-,TRBV3-1,TRBJ1-5,many,TGTGCCAGCAGCCCCAGAGGGGCGGTCCGGCCCCAGCATTTT,CASSPRGAVRPQHF
15,-,TRBV18,TRBJ2-3,many,TGTGCCAGCTCGATACGACAGGCCCGCACAGATACGCAGTATTTT,CASSIRQARTDTQYF
16,TRBD2,TRBV20-1,TRBJ2-4,many,TGCAGTGCTCCATCCTTGGGGAGGGTTGCCAAAAACATTCAGTACTTC,CSAPSLGRVAKNIQYF
14,-,TRBV14,TRBJ2-7,many,TGTGCCAGCAGCCCCTTCAGTCCAGGTTTTGAGCAGTACTTC,CASSPFSPGFEQYF
14,-,TRBV29-1,TRBJ2-1,-,TGCAGCGTTGTTAAGGGGGGAGCCTACAATGAGCAGTTCTTC,CSVVKGGAYNEQFF
15,TRBD1,TRBV6-5,TRBJ2-4,many,TGTGCCAGCAGTTACGCGGCAGGGGGCGTGCGCATTCAGTACTTC,CASSYAAGGVRIQYF
15,-,TRBV6-6,TRBJ2-7,many,TGTGCCAGCAGTCCGACTGTCCTAACGAACTACGAGCAGTACTTC,CASSPTVLTNYEQYF
13,-,TRBV10-1,TRBJ1-5,many,TGCGCCAGTCGGGAGGAGTGCAATCAGCCCCAGCATTTT,CASREECNQPQHF
16,-,TRBV28,TRBJ1-5,many,TGTGCCAGCAGTACCCCCAGGGACGGGAGCAATCAGCCCCAGCATTTT,CASSTPRDGSNQPQHF
12,-,TRBV6-2/TRBV6-3,TRBJ1-1,few,TGTGCCAGCAGTCAGACAGGCTTTGAAGCTTTCTTT,CASSQTGFEAFF
12,-,TRBV20-1,TRBJ1-1,many,TGCAGTCCCGTGGCCGGGGCCACTGAAGCTTTCTTT,CSPVAGATEAFF
15,TRBD1,TRBV9,TRBJ2-1,few,TGTGCCAGCAGCGTAGCGGGACAGCTTTACAATGAGCAGTTCTTC,CASSVAGQLYNEQFF
13,TRBD1,TRBV20-1,TRBJ2-7,many,TGCAGTGCTTTTACCAGGGGGACCTACGAGCAGTACTTC,CSAFTRGTYEQYF
13,TRBD1,TRBV30,TRBJ1-5,many,TGTGCCTGGAGCCGTAGACAGGGTCAGCCCCAGCATTTT,CAWSRRQGQPQHF
15,-,TRBV13,TRBJ2-6,many,TGTGCCAGCAGCTTCCGGGAGCCTGGGGCCAACGTCCTGACTTTC,CASSFREPGANVLTF
18,-,TRBV5-1,TRBJ1-2,many,TGCGCCAGCAGCTTGGGGGTGGACAGTTCCCCTTCGAACTATGGCTACACCTTC,CASSLGVDSSPSNYGYTF
17,TRBD1,TRBV7-2,TRBJ2-4,few,TGTGCCAGCAGCCAGGGACAGGGGAAAGGGGCCAAAAACATTCAGTACTTC,CASSQGQGKGAKNIQYF
14,-,TRBV7-8,TRBJ2-2,many,TGTGCCGGGACGGGGGACCGAAACACCGGGGAGCTGTTTTTT,CAGTGDRNTGELFF
14,-,TRBV11-2,TRBJ1-2,many,TGTGCCAGCAGCTCCATCAGGGTTAGCTATGGCTACACCTTC,CASSSIRVSYGYTF
16,-,TRBV7-2,TRBJ1-4,-,TGTGCCAGCAGCTTAGAGGCTGGCAGTGGAGTTGAAAAACTGTTTTTT,CASSLEAGSGVEKLFF
13,TRBD1,TRBV19,TRBJ2-7,many,TGTGCCAGTAGTCCGGACAGGGCCTACGAGCAGTACTTC,CASSPDRAYEQYF
14,-,TRBV12-3/TRBV12-4,TRBJ1-2,many,TGTGCCAGCAGTTTAGGACCTTCGGGCGGAGGCTACACCTTC,CASSLGPSGGGYTF
16,-,TRBV29-1,TRBJ2-2,-,TGCAGCGTCATACTCGGGTACGAAACGAACACCGGGGAGCTGTTTTTT,CSVILGYETNTGELFF